The subject of this entry is one T cell receptor (beta chain). Its antigen is unknown. The data were obtained in a study of OX40 agonist ivuxolimab in advanced cancers. No patient had autoimmune disease or received systemic immunosuppression. Study findings and constraints: Normalized T-cell clonal expansion was also low in some nonresponders. The CD4+ and CD8+ T cells in the blood had expanded clonally by week 6 at 0.1 to 3.0 mg/kg. CD8+ T cells (on average) carried more expanded clones than CD4+ T cells.

Repertoires were generated with immunoSEQ multiplex PCR, while TCRdb's copy carries only in-frame clones and drops some. The sample consists of 35,000 to 45,000 clones, 87% of them appearing once. Trimming removed 1 base at V and 10 bases at J, with 9 bases between. Germline V lookup: CDR1 SGHNT, CDR2 YENEEA. The CDR3 is made up of 12 amino acids. Material: CD4+ or CD8+ T cells sorted from blood, obtained in a trial of the OX40 agonist ivuxolimab. The rearrangement joins TRBV11-3 to TRBJ2-3; weak D call: TRBD2 (6 bases). The receptor's source is an adult with an advanced solid tumor such as melanoma, head and neck, liver or kidney cancer. The CDR3 bases are TGTGCCAGCAGCTTAGGTGGGACTGCGCAGTATTTT. It codes for CASSLGGTAQYF.